These T cell receptor beta chains were read from a single sample in a study of blood T cell repertoires in COVID-19. Generated by immunoSEQ multiplex PCR, the TCRdb table keeps only in-frame clones and is missing some. The table lists some 270,000 clones, 91% of them singletons, with approximately 3% in the top ten. Sequenced: PBMCs or T cells enriched from blood (not recorded which). These receptors were obtained from a middle-aged man who had been exposed to COVID-19. The CDR3 runs from the conserved cysteine through the conserved F or W. A D gene is named only where the DNA matches it firmly. Expanded clones get a size class; other rows say once, few or many, or leave the size out.

TRBJ2-1	TRBV5-1	once	TRBD2	CASSSGTSGRDEQFF	TGCGCCAGCAGCTCCGGGACTAGCGGGAGGGATGAGCAGTTCTTC
TRBJ2-3	TRBV19	NA	NA	CASSLSGSTDTQYF	TGTGCCAGTAGTTTAAGCGGTAGCACAGATACGCAGTATTTT
TRBJ2-7	TRBV6-5	NA	NA	CASSYPGQGIYEQYF	TGTGCCAGCAGTTACCCCGGGCAGGGGATATACGAGCAGTACTTC
TRBJ2-1	TRBV14	NA	NA	CASSHWTGIGSYNEQFF	TGTGCCAGCAGCCATTGGACGGGGATTGGGTCCTACAATGAGCAGTTCTTC
TRBJ1-2	TRBV28	NA	TRBD1	CASSLLAGQGAGYTF	TGTGCCAGCAGTCTCCTTGCCGGGCAGGGGGCCGGCTACACCTTC
TRBJ2-7	TRBV5-4	NA	TRBD2	CASSLSSGKDEQYF	TGTGCCAGCAGCTTGTCTAGCGGTAAGGACGAGCAGTACTTC
TRBJ2-5	TRBV7-2	NA	TRBD2	CASSLAGVGETQYF	TGTGCCAGCAGCTTGGCGGGGGTGGGAGAGACCCAGTACTTC
TRBJ1-2	TRBV30	once	NA	CAWSGAPVNHYGYTF	TGTGCCTGGAGTGGGGCCCCAGTTAACCACTATGGCTACACCTTC
TRBJ2-2	TRBV19	NA	TRBD2	CASSITLIYGLAGVNTGELFF	TGTGCCAGTAGTATTACCCTTATTTACGGACTAGCGGGAGTGAACACCGGGGAGCTGTTTTTT
TRBJ1-3	TRBV28	NA	NA	CASSLYSGNTIYF	TGTGCCAGCAGTTTGTACTCTGGAAACACCATATATTTT
TRBJ2-5	TRBV19	NA	TRBD2	CASSIGTSGRAWETQYF	TGTGCCAGTAGTATTGGGACTAGCGGGAGGGCCTGGGAGACCCAGTACTTC
TRBJ2-2	TRBV2	few	NA	CASSESPGARAGELFF	TGTGCCAGCAGTGAGAGTCCAGGGGCGCGGGCCGGGGAGCTGTTTTTT
TRBJ2-3	TRBV15	NA	NA	CATSRDRGTDTQYF	TGTGCCACCAGCAGAGATAGGGGGACAGATACGCAGTATTTT
TRBJ2-1	TRBV15	NA	TRBD2	CATSRDGTPASGRILGNEQFF	TGTGCCACCAGCAGAGATGGGACTCCAGCTAGCGGGAGGATCTTGGGGAATGAGCAGTTCTTC
TRBJ1-6	TRBV7-2	NA	NA	CASSLAGGVDSPLHF	TGTGCCAGCAGCTTAGCAGGGGGTGTGGATTCACCCCTCCACTTT
TRBJ1-2	TRBV5-1	NA	NA	CASSFEGYGGYTF	TGCGCCAGCAGCTTCGAGGGTTATGGTGGCTACACCTTC
TRBJ1-2	TRBV5-8	NA	NA	CASSLGAGNYGYTF	TGTGCCAGCAGCTTGGGGGCAGGGAACTATGGCTACACCTTC
TRBJ1-1	TRBV29-1	NA	TRBD1	CSVASGGGEAFF	TGCAGCGTGGCATCAGGGGGCGGTGAAGCTTTCTTT
TRBJ2-5	TRBV7-2	once	NA	CASSLALRAETQYF	TGTGCCAGCAGCTTAGCGCTGAGAGCGGAGACCCAGTACTTC
TRBJ1-1	TRBV27	NA	NA	CASSLSTPAAEAFF	TGTGCCAGCAGTTTATCTACCCCCGCGGCTGAAGCTTTCTTT
TRBJ2-1	TRBV11-2	NA	NA	CASSLAGASLYNEQFF	TGTGCCAGCAGCTTAGCGGGAGCAAGCCTGTACAATGAGCAGTTCTTC
TRBJ1-2	TRBV6-2/TRBV6-3	once	TRBD1	CASSRADREDGYTF	TGTGCCAGCAGTCGGGCGGACAGGGAAGACGGCTACACCTTC
TRBJ2-1	TRBV6-5	once	NA	CASSNRGGEEQFF	TGTGCCAGCAGCAACAGGGGGGGGGAGGAGCAGTTCTTC
TRBJ2-3	TRBV30	NA	TRBD2	CAWELATSSTDTQYF	TGTGCCTGGGAACTAGCGACGTCTAGCACAGATACGCAGTATTTT
TRBJ2-1	TRBV19	NA	TRBD1	CASSIDRANEQFF	TGTGCCAGTAGTATCGACAGGGCCAATGAGCAGTTCTTC
TRBJ2-1	TRBV18	once	NA	CASSPPGQTYEQFF	TGTGCCAGCTCACCACCGGGACAAACTTATGAGCAGTTCTTC
TRBJ2-7	TRBV27	NA	TRBD2	CASSRRRGTTGYEQYF	TGTGCCAGCAGTCGAAGGCGGGGGACGACCGGCTACGAGCAGTACTTC
TRBJ2-5	TRBV5-1	NA	NA	CASSAATVSSQETQYF	TGCGCCAGCAGCGCGGCGACCGTGAGTTCTCAAGAGACCCAGTACTTC
TRBJ2-3	TRBV5-4	NA	NA	CASSLKGGDTQYF	TGTGCCAGCAGCTTGAAAGGGGGAGATACGCAGTATTTT
TRBJ1-2	TRBV29-1	NA	NA	CSVEDFDKAVSYTF	TGCAGCGTTGAAGATTTCGACAAAGCGGTTAGCTACACCTTC
TRBJ2-1	TRBV5-1	NA	NA	CASSSGGNEQFF	TGCGCCAGCAGTTCTGGAGGCAATGAGCAGTTCTTC
TRBJ1-1	TRBV6-5	few	NA	CASSYRSRQEAFF	TGTGCCAGCAGTTACCGTTCGAGGCAGGAAGCTTTCTTT
TRBJ2-7	TRBV5-1	NA	TRBD2	CASSLVAGASNYEQYF	TGCGCCAGCAGCTTGGTGGCGGGAGCATCGAATTACGAGCAGTACTTC
TRBJ2-3	TRBV24-1	NA	TRBD1	CATSAYAQGAQDTQYF	TGTGCCACCAGTGCCTACGCCCAGGGGGCGCAGGACACGCAGTATTTT
TRBJ2-2	TRBV7-6	NA	TRBD1	CASSLGDSTGELFF	TGTGCCAGCAGCTTAGGGGACAGCACCGGGGAGCTGTTTTTT
TRBJ1-1	TRBV27	NA	NA	CASTSLTGNTEAFF	TGTGCCAGCACCAGCTTAACAGGGAACACTGAAGCTTTCTTT
TRBJ2-3	TRBV5-6	NA	TRBD2	CASSLGGRAADTQYF	TGTGCCAGCAGCTTGGGAGGGAGGGCGGCAGATACGCAGTATTTT
TRBJ1-2	TRBV28	NA	NA	CASSSKRLFYGYTF	TGTGCCAGCAGTTCCAAGCGACTTTTCTATGGCTACACCTTC
TRBJ1-1	TRBV2	few	NA	CASARVTEAFF	TGTGCCAGCGCGAGGGTCACTGAAGCTTTCTTT
TRBJ2-2	TRBV5-1	NA	NA	CASTSSPGELFF	TGCGCCAGCACAAGCTCCCCTGGGGAGCTGTTTTTT
TRBJ1-1	TRBV23-1	once	NA	CASSQHEQVRQGMNTEAFF	TGCGCCAGCAGTCAACACGAACAGGTCCGTCAGGGCATGAACACTGAAGCTTTCTTT
TRBJ2-1	TRBV9	NA	NA	CASSFRLRATYNEQFF	TGTGCCAGCAGCTTCAGATTGCGGGCCACCTACAATGAGCAGTTCTTC
TRBJ2-1	TRBV30	NA	TRBD2	CAWSGGGVLAGGVVEQFF	TGTGCCTGGAGTGGCGGGGGTGTTCTAGCGGGAGGGGTCGTTGAGCAGTTCTTC